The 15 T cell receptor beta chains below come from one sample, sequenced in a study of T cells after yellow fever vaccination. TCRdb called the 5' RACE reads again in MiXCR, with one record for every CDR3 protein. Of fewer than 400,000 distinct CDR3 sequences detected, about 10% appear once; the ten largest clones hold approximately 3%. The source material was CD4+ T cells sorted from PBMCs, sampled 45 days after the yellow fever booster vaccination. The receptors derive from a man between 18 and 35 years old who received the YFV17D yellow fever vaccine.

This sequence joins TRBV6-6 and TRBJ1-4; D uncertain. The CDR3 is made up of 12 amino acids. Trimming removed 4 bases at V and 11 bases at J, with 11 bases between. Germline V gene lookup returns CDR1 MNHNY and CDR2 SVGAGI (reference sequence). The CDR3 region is CASSSNLAKLFF. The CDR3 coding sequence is TGTGCCAGCAGTTCAAATTTAGCTAAACTGTTTTTT.

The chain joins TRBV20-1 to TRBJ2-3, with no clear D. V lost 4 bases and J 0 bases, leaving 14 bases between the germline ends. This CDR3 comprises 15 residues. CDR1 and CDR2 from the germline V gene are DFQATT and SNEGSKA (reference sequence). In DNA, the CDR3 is TGCAGTGCTACCCTGGTGGTTACTAGCACAGATACGCAGTATTTT. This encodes CSATLVVTSTDTQYF.

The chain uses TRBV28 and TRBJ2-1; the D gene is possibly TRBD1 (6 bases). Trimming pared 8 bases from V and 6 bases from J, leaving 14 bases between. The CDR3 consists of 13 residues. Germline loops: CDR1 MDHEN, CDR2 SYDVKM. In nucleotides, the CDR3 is TGTGCCAGCTGTACGGGACACATCAATGAGCAGTTCTTC. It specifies CASCTGHINEQFF.

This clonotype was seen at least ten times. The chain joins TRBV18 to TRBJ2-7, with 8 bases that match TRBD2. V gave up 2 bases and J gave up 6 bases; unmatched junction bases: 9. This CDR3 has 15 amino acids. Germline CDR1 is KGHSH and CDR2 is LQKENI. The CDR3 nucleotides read TGTGCCAGCTCACCAGGGACTAGGGGGAGTGTCGAGCAGTACGTC. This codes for CASSPGTRGSVEQYV.

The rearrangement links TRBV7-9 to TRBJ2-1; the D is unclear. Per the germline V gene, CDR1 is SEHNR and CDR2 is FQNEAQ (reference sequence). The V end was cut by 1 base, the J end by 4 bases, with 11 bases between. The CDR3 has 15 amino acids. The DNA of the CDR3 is TGTGCCAGCAGCTTAGGAGGTGGGGAATACAATGAGCAGTTCTTC. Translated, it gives CASSLGGGEYNEQFF. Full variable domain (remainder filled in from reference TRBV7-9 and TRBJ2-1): DTGVSQNPRHKITKRGQNVTFRCDPISEHNRLYWYRQTLGQGPEFLTYFQNEAQLEKSRLLSDRFSAERPKGSFSTLEIQRTEQGDSAMYLCASSLGGGEYNEQFFGPGTRLTVL.

The CDR3 region has the DNA TGCGCCAGCAGTCGGATGCGGAGTCGGTCCTACACCACCGGGGAGCTGTTTTTT. Protein: CASSRMRSRSYTTGELFF. This sequence joins TRBV23-1 and TRBJ2-2; D not resolved. TRBV23-1 is annotated as an ORF whose role is uncertain. This CDR3 is 18 amino acids long. Trimming left V 4 bases short and J 4 bases short, with 22 bases between.

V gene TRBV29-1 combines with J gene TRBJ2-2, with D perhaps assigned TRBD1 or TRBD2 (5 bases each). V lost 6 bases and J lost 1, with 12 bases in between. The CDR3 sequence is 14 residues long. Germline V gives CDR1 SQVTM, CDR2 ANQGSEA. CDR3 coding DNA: TGCAGCGTGGGAGTCAGGGTGAACACCGGGGAGCTGTTTTTT. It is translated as CSVGVRVNTGELFF.

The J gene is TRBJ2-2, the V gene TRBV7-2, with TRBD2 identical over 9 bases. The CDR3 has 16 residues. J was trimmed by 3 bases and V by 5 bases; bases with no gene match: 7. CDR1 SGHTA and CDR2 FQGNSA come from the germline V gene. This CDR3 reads CASSPRLAAYTGELFF. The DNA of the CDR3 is TGTGCCAGCAGCCCGCGACTAGCGGCCTACACCGGGGAGCTGTTTTTT. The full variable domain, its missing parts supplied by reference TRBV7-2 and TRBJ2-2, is GAGVSQSPSNKVTEKGKDVELRCDPISGHTALYWYRQSLGQGLEFLIYFQGNSAPDKSGLPSDRFSAERTGGSVSTLTIQRTQQEDSAVYLCASSPRLAAYTGELFFGEGSRLTVL.

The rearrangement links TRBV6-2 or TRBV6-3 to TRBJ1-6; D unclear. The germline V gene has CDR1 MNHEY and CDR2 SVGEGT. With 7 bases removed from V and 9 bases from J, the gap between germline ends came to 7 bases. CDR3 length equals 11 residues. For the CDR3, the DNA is TGTGCCAGCAAAGGTGGTTCACCCCTCCACTTT. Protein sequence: CASKGGSPLHF.

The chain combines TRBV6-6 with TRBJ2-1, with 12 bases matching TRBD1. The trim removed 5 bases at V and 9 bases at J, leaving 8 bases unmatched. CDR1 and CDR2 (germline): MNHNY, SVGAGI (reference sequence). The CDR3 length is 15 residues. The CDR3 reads CASSDRDRGPAEQFF. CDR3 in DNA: TGTGCCAGCAGTGACCGGGACAGGGGGCCGGCTGAGCAGTTCTTC.

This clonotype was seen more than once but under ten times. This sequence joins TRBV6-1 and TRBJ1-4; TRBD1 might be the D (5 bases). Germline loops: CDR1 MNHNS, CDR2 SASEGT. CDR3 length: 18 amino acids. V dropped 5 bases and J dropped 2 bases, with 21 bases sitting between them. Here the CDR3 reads CASSRRDQTGSTNEKLFF. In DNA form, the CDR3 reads TGTGCCAGCAGTCGACGGGACCAAACAGGTTCGACTAATGAAAAACTGTTTTTT.

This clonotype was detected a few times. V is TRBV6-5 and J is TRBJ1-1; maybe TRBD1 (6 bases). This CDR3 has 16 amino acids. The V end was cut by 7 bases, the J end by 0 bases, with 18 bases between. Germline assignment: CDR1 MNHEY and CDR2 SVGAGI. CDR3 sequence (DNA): TGTGCCAGCAATTCCCAAGGGGGGCGGATGAACACTGAAGCTTTCTTT. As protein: CASNSQGGRMNTEAFF.

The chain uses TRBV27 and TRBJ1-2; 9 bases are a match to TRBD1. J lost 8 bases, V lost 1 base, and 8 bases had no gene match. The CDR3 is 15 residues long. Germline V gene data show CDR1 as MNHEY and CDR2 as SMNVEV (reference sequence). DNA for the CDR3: TGTGCCAGCAGTTTATTCCCGGACAGGGGCGGAGGCTACACCTTC. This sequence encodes CASSLFPDRGGGYTF.

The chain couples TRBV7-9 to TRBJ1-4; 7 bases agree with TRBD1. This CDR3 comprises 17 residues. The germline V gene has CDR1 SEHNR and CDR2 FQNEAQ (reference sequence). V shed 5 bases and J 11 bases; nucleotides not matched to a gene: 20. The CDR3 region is CASSHQGSTGSLVKLFF. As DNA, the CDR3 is TGTGCCAGCAGCCACCAAGGCTCGACAGGGTCCCTTGTTAAACTGTTTTTT. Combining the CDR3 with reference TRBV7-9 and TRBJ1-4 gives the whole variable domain DTGVSQNPRHKITKRGQNVTFRCDPISEHNRLYWYRQTLGQGPEFLTYFQNEAQLEKSRLLSDRFSAERPKGSFSTLEIQRTEQGDSAMYLCASSHQGSTGSLVKLFFGSGTQLSVL.

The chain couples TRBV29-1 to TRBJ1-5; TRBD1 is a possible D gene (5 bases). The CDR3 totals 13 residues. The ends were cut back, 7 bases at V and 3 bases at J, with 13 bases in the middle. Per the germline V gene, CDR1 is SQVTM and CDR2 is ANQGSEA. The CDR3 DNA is TGCAGCGCGGGGGACCGGTACAATCAGCCCCAGCATTTT. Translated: CSAGDRYNQPQHF.